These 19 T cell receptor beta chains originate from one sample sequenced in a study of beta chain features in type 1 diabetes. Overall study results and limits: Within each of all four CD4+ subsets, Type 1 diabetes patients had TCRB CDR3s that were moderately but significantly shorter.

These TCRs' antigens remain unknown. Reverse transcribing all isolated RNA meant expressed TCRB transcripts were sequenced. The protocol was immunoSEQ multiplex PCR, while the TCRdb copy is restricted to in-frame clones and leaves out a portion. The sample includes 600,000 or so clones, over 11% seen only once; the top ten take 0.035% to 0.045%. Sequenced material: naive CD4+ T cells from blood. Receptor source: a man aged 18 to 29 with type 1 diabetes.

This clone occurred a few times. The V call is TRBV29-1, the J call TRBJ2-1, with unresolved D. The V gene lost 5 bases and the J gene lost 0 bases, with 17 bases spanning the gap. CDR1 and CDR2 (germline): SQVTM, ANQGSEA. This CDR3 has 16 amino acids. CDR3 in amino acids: CSVLRQSSSSYNEQFF. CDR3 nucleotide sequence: TGCAGCGTTTTGCGGCAGTCGTCGAGCTCCTACAATGAGCAGTTCTTC.

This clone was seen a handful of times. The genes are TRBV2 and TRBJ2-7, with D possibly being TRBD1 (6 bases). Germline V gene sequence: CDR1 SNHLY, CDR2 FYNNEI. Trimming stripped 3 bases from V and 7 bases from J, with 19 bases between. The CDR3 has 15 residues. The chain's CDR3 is CASSDPTGPEGEQYF. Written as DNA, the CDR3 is TGTGCCAGCAGTGATCCGACAGGCCCTGAAGGGGAGCAGTACTTC.

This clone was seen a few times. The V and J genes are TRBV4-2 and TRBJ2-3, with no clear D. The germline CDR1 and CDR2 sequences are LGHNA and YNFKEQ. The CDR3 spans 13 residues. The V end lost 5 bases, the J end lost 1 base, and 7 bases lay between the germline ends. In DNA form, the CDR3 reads TGTGCCAGCAGCTTTGGGGGCACAGATACGCAGTATTTT. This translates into CASSFGGTDTQYF.

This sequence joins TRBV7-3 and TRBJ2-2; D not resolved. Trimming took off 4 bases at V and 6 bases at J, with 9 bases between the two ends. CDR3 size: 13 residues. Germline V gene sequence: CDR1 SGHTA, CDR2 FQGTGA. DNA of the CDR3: TGTGCCAGCAGCTCCCCACGGCCCGGGGAGCTGTTTTTT. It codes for CASSSPRPGELFF.

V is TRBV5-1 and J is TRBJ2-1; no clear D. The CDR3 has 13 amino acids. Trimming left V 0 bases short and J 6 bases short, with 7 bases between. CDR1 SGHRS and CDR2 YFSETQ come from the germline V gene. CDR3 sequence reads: CASSLASLNEQFF. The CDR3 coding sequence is TGCGCCAGCAGCTTGGCCAGCCTCAATGAGCAGTTCTTC.

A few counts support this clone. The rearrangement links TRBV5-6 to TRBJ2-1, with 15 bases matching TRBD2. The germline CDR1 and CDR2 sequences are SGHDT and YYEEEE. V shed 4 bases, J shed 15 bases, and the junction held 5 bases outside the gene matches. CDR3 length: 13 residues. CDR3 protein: CASSGTSGGLLFF. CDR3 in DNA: TGTGCCAGCAGCGGGACTAGCGGGGGGCTACTGTTCTTC.

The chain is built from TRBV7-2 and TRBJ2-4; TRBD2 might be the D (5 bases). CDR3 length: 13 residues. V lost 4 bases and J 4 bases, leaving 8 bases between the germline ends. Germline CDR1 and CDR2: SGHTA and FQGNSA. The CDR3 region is CASSYGVKNIQYF. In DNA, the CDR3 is TGTGCCAGCAGCTACGGGGTGAAAAACATTCAGTACTTC. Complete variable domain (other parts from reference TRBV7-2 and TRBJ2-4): GAGVSQSPSNKVTEKGKDVELRCDPISGHTALYWYRQSLGQGLEFLIYFQGNSAPDKSGLPSDRFSAERTGGSVSTLTIQRTQQEDSAVYLCASSYGVKNIQYFGAGTRLSVL.

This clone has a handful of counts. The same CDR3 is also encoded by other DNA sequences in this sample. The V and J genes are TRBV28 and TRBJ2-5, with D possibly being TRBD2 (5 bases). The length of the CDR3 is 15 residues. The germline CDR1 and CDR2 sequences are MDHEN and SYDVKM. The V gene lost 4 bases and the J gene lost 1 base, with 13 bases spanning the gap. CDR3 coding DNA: TGTGCCAGCAGTTCCGCGGCGGGCGGCCAAGAGACCCAGTACTTC. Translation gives CASSSAAGGQETQYF.

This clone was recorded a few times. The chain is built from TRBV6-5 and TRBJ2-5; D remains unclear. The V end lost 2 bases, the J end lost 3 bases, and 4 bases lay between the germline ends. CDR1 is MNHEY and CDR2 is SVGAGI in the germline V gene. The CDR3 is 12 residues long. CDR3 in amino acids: CASSYGKETQYF. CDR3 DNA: TGTGCCAGCAGTTACGGTAAAGAGACCCAGTACTTC.

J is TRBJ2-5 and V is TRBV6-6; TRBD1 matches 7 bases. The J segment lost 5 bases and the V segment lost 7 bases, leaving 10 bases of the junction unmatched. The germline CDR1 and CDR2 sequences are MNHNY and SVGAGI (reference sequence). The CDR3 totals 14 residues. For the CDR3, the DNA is TGTGCCAGCACCAAGGGGGCCAAAGCCGAGACCCAGTACTTC. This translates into CASTKGAKAETQYF.

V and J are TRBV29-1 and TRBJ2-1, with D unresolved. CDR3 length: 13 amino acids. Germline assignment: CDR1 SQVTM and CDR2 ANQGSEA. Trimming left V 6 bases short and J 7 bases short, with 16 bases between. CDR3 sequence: CSVLRVGVNEQFF. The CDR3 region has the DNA TGCAGCGTCCTCCGGGTTGGGGTGAATGAGCAGTTCTTC.

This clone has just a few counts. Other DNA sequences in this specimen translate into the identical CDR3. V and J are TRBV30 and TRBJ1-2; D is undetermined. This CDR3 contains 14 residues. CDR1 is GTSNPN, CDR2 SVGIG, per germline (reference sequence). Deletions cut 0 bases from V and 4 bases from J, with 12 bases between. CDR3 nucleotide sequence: TGTGCCTGGAGTGTTCGGGGTCGGGGCTATGGCTACACCTTC. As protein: CAWSVRGRGYGYTF.

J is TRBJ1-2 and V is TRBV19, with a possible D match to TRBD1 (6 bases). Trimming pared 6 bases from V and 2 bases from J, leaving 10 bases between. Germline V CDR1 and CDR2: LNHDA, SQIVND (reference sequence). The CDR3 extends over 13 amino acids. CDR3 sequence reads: CASRPDSNYGYTF. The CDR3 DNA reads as TGTGCCAGTAGGCCGGACAGCAACTATGGCTACACCTTC. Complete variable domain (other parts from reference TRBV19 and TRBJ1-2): DGGITQSPKYLFRKEGQNVTLSCEQNLNHDAMYWYRQDPGQGLRLIYYSQIVNDFQKGDIAEGYSVSREKKESFPLTVTSAQKNPTAFYLCASRPDSNYGYTFGSGTRLTVV.

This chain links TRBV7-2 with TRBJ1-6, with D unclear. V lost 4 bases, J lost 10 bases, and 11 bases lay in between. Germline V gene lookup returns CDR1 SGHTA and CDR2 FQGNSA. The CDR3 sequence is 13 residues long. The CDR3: CASSYYQESPLHF. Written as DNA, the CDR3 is TGTGCCAGCAGCTATTATCAGGAGTCACCCCTCCACTTT.

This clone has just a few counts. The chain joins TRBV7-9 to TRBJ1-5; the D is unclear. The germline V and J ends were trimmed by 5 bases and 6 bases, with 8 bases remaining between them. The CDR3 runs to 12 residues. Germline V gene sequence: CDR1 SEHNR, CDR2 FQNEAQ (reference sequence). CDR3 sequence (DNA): TGTGCCAGCAGCGAGGGTTCTCAGCCCCAGCATTTT. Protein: CASSEGSQPQHF.

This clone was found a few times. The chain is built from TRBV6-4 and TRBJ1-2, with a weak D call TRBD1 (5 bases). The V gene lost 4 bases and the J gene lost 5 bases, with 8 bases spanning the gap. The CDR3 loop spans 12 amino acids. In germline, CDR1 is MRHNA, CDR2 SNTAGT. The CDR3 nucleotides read TGTGCCAGCAGTGCAGGGAATTATGGCTACACCTTC. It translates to CASSAGNYGYTF.

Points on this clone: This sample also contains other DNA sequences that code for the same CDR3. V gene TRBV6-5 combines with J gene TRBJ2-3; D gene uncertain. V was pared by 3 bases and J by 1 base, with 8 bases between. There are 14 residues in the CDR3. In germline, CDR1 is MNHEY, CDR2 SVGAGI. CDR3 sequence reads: CASSYSGRTDTQYF. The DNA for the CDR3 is TGTGCCAGCAGTTATTCCGGCCGCACAGATACGCAGTATTTT.

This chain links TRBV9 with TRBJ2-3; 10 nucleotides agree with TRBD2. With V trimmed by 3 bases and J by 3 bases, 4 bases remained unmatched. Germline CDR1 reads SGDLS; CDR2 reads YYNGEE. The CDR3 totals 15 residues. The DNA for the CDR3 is TGTGCCAGCAGCGGTGAGCGGGGGGGTACAGATACGCAGTATTTT. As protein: CASSGERGGTDTQYF. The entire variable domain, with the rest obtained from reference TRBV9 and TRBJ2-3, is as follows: DSGVTQTPKHLITATGQRVTLRCSPRSGDLSVYWYQQSLDQGLQFLIQYYNGEERAKGNILERFSAQQFPDLHSELNLSSLELGDSALYFCASSGERGGTDTQYFGPGTRLTVL.

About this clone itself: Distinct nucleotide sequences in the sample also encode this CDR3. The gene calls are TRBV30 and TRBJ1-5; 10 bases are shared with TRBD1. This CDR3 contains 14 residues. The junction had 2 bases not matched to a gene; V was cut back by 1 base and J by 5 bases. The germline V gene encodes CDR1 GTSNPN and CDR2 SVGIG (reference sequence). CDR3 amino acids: CAWSGGQGDQPQHF. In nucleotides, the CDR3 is TGTGCCTGGAGTGGAGGACAGGGGGATCAGCCCCAGCATTTT.